The rows below give T cell receptor beta chains drawn from one sample of a study of shared T cell receptors in the human thymus. Data came from immunoSEQ multiplex PCR; TCRdb stores just in-frame clones and leaves some out. The table records about 500,000 clones, more than 75% of them present only once. These sequences were also reported in another study, on human thymus T cells.

Sequencing was done on a sample of thymocytes. These receptor sequences come from a boy under two years old with a congenital heart defect. Both conserved end residues are part of each CDR3. Fields, in order: D gene, J gene, V gene, clone size, CDR3 DNA, CDR3 protein. A D gene is named only where the DNA matches it firmly. Clone size is shown for a subset of rows, as once, few, many or a class of expanded clone.

d_gene: TRBD2; j_gene: TRBJ2-1; v_gene: TRBV6-1; abundance: -; CDR3nt: TGTGCCAGTGTGGGAGCGGGAGACTACAATGAGCAGTTCTTC; CDR3aa: CASVGAGDYNEQFF
d_gene: -; j_gene: TRBJ2-1; v_gene: TRBV14; abundance: -; CDR3nt: TGTGCCAGCAGCCAAGGGCACCGGAGCCCCAATGAGCAGTTCTTC; CDR3aa: CASSQGHRSPNEQFF
d_gene: -; j_gene: TRBJ2-1; v_gene: TRBV30; abundance: -; CDR3nt: TGTGCCTGGAGGGTCAGGGGATGGGGTGAGCAGTTCTTC; CDR3aa: CAWRVRGWGEQFF
d_gene: TRBD1; j_gene: TRBJ1-1; v_gene: TRBV4-2; abundance: -; CDR3nt: TGTGCCAGCAGCAATGTCGGACAGGGGGACACTGAAGCTTTCTTT; CDR3aa: CASSNVGQGDTEAFF
d_gene: -; j_gene: TRBJ2-7; v_gene: TRBV29-1; abundance: -; CDR3nt: TGCAGCCAGGTTTCACAGGCATCCTACGAGCAGTACTTC; CDR3aa: CSQVSQASYEQYF
d_gene: TRBD2; j_gene: TRBJ2-7; v_gene: TRBV25-1; abundance: -; CDR3nt: TGTGCCAGCAGTGACCGCTCCTGGGAGGTGGGAGGGAGGAACGAGCAGTACTTC; CDR3aa: CASSDRSWEVGGRNEQYF
d_gene: TRBD2; j_gene: TRBJ2-5; v_gene: TRBV4-2; abundance: -; CDR3nt: TGTGCCAGCAGCCAAGTCAACCGACTAGCGGGACTTGAGACCCAGTACTTC; CDR3aa: CASSQVNRLAGLETQYF
d_gene: -; j_gene: TRBJ2-7; v_gene: TRBV6-4; abundance: -; CDR3nt: TGTGCCAGCAGTGACTCGAGTCGGGCAGGGTACCACGAGCAGTACTTC; CDR3aa: CASSDSSRAGYHEQYF
d_gene: TRBD1; j_gene: TRBJ2-7; v_gene: TRBV10-2; abundance: -; CDR3nt: TGCGCCAGCAGGGCCGGACAGGGGAGTTACGAGCAGTACTTC; CDR3aa: CASRAGQGSYEQYF
d_gene: TRBD2; j_gene: TRBJ2-1; v_gene: TRBV4-3; abundance: -; CDR3nt: TGCGCCAGCAGCCAAGGTGCGGGAGGGGACAATGAGCAGTTCTTC; CDR3aa: CASSQGAGGDNEQFF
d_gene: TRBD1; j_gene: TRBJ1-2; v_gene: TRBV6-5; abundance: -; CDR3nt: TGTGCCAGCAGTTTATCAGGGGGCAACGACTATGGCTACACCTTC; CDR3aa: CASSLSGGNDYGYTF
d_gene: -; j_gene: TRBJ2-2; v_gene: TRBV7-3; abundance: -; CDR3nt: TGTGCCAGCAGCATTCGGGACAAAAACACCGGGGAGCTGTTTTTT; CDR3aa: CASSIRDKNTGELFF
d_gene: TRBD2; j_gene: TRBJ2-1; v_gene: TRBV4-3; abundance: -; CDR3nt: TGCGCCAGCAGCCAAGGCGGGAGGTGCAATGAGCAGTTCTTC; CDR3aa: CASSQGGRCNEQFF
d_gene: TRBD1; j_gene: TRBJ2-7; v_gene: TRBV28; abundance: -; CDR3nt: TGTGCCAGCAGTTTGGAAGGGACAGATGACCCCTACGAGCAGTACTTC; CDR3aa: CASSLEGTDDPYEQYF
d_gene: TRBD1; j_gene: TRBJ1-2; v_gene: TRBV18; abundance: few; CDR3nt: TGTGCCAGCTCATCGACAGGGTTCCAGGACTATGGCTACACCTTC; CDR3aa: CASSSTGFQDYGYTF
d_gene: -; j_gene: TRBJ2-4; v_gene: TRBV6-5; abundance: -; CDR3nt: TGTGCCAGCAGTTTAAGGGGGACGAACATTCAGTACTTC; CDR3aa: CASSLRGTNIQYF
d_gene: TRBD1; j_gene: TRBJ2-7; v_gene: TRBV25-1; abundance: -; CDR3nt: TGTGCCAGCAGTGAGGGGACAGGGCCAACATTCTACGAGCAGTACTTC; CDR3aa: CASSEGTGPTFYEQYF
d_gene: TRBD1; j_gene: TRBJ2-7; v_gene: TRBV28; abundance: few; CDR3nt: TGTGCCAGCAGCCGGGACAGGGCCATCGAGCAGTACTTC; CDR3aa: CASSRDRAIEQYF
d_gene: -; j_gene: TRBJ1-5; v_gene: TRBV6-5; abundance: once; CDR3nt: TGTGCCAGCAGTAATGTCGGGACACCCTATCAGCCCCAGCATTTT; CDR3aa: CASSNVGTPYQPQHF
d_gene: TRBD1; j_gene: TRBJ2-1; v_gene: TRBV5-1; abundance: -; CDR3nt: TGCGCCAGCGGTGGTTGGACAGGGGAGTCCGGTGAGCAGTTCTTC; CDR3aa: CASGGWTGESGEQFF
d_gene: TRBD2; j_gene: TRBJ2-1; v_gene: TRBV10-3; abundance: -; CDR3nt: TGTGCCATCAGGCCTAGCGGGGGATACAATGAGCAGTTCTTC; CDR3aa: CAIRPSGGYNEQFF
d_gene: TRBD2; j_gene: TRBJ2-1; v_gene: TRBV7-8; abundance: -; CDR3nt: TGTGCCAGCAGCTTGGGACTAGCGGGAGGGGCCTACAATGAGCAGTTCTTC; CDR3aa: CASSLGLAGGAYNEQFF
d_gene: TRBD1; j_gene: TRBJ2-3; v_gene: TRBV28; abundance: -; CDR3nt: TGTGCCAGCAGCGGGACAGCCCGCACAGATACGCAGTATTTT; CDR3aa: CASSGTARTDTQYF
d_gene: TRBD1; j_gene: TRBJ1-1; v_gene: TRBV30; abundance: -; CDR3nt: TGTGCCTGGGACAGGGAAGGGATGAACACTGAAGCTTTCTTT; CDR3aa: CAWDREGMNTEAFF
d_gene: TRBD2; j_gene: TRBJ2-3; v_gene: TRBV29-1; abundance: -; CDR3nt: TGCAGCGTTGAAGAGGTGGAAGCTAGCGGGACCTCATTCACAGATACGCAGTATTTT; CDR3aa: CSVEEVEASGTSFTDTQYF
d_gene: TRBD1; j_gene: TRBJ1-2; v_gene: TRBV11-1; abundance: once; CDR3nt: TGTGCCAGCAGCCAAAACCGTACCGCAGACAGGGGTCTACACTATGGCTACACCTTC; CDR3aa: CASSQNRTADRGLHYGYTF
d_gene: -; j_gene: TRBJ2-2; v_gene: TRBV4-3; abundance: -; CDR3nt: TGCGCCAGCAGCCGTGACAGACAGGAACACACCGGGGAGCTGTTTTTT; CDR3aa: CASSRDRQEHTGELFF
d_gene: -; j_gene: TRBJ2-7; v_gene: TRBV10-3; abundance: -; CDR3nt: TGTGCCTCCGAGCTCGAGAGGGATCACGAGCAGTACTTC; CDR3aa: CASELERDHEQYF
d_gene: TRBD1; j_gene: TRBJ2-7; v_gene: TRBV6-6; abundance: -; CDR3nt: TGTGCCAGCAGTTACTCCCTGGGGACAGGCCACTACGAGCAGTACTTC; CDR3aa: CASSYSLGTGHYEQYF
d_gene: -; j_gene: TRBJ2-7; v_gene: TRBV11-2; abundance: -; CDR3nt: TGTGCCAGCACCCCACCCCCAGGGAGGCCTTCGGGCGAGCAGTACTTC; CDR3aa: CASTPPPGRPSGEQYF
d_gene: TRBD2; j_gene: TRBJ2-1; v_gene: TRBV30; abundance: few; CDR3nt: TGTGCCTGGAGTCTTGCGGGAGTTTATAGCAATGAGCAGTTCTTC; CDR3aa: CAWSLAGVYSNEQFF
d_gene: -; j_gene: TRBJ1-1; v_gene: TRBV2; abundance: -; CDR3nt: TGTGCCAGCAGTGAAGAACAGATGAAGAACACTGAAGCTTTCTTT; CDR3aa: CASSEEQMKNTEAFF
d_gene: -; j_gene: TRBJ2-1; v_gene: TRBV5-1; abundance: -; CDR3nt: TGCGCCAGCAGCTCGACGGATCGGAGCTCCTACAATGAGCAGTTCTTC; CDR3aa: CASSSTDRSSYNEQFF
d_gene: -; j_gene: TRBJ2-2; v_gene: TRBV5-1; abundance: few; CDR3nt: TGCGCCAGCAGGTTGGCGGCGAACACCGGGGAGCTGTTTTTT; CDR3aa: CASRLAANTGELFF
d_gene: -; j_gene: TRBJ2-1; v_gene: TRBV2; abundance: few; CDR3nt: TGTGCCAGCATAGGACTCCCCTACAATGAGCAGTTCTTC; CDR3aa: CASIGLPYNEQFF
d_gene: -; j_gene: TRBJ2-5; v_gene: TRBV18; abundance: -; CDR3nt: TGTGCCAGCTCACCACCAGAGCCCCGCGTTGAGACCCAGTACTTC; CDR3aa: CASSPPEPRVETQYF
d_gene: -; j_gene: TRBJ1-2; v_gene: TRBV28; abundance: -; CDR3nt: TGTGCCAGCAGTTCCGGTAGGGGGGGGGCACTCTATGGCTACACCTTC; CDR3aa: CASSSGRGGALYGYTF
d_gene: -; j_gene: TRBJ2-1; v_gene: TRBV9; abundance: -; CDR3nt: TGTGCCAGGAGGGATGAGCAGTTCTTC; CDR3aa: CARRDEQFF
d_gene: TRBD1; j_gene: TRBJ2-7; v_gene: TRBV28; abundance: -; CDR3nt: TGTGCCAGCAGGGGGCCCCGGGACAGGCAACTAGAGCAGTACTTC; CDR3aa: CASRGPRDRQLEQYF
d_gene: TRBD2; j_gene: TRBJ2-7; v_gene: TRBV5-4; abundance: -; CDR3nt: TGTGCCAGCAGCGCCGGGGTGGGGGAGGGCCTCTACGAGCAGTACTTC; CDR3aa: CASSAGVGEGLYEQYF
d_gene: -; j_gene: TRBJ1-2; v_gene: TRBV16; abundance: -; CDR3nt: TGTGCCAGCAGCCGGCAGGGGCGGACCCGTGGCTACACCTTC; CDR3aa: CASSRQGRTRGYTF
d_gene: -; j_gene: TRBJ1-2; v_gene: TRBV6-5; abundance: -; CDR3nt: TGTGCCAGCAGTCTAATGACTGGTCCTAACTATGGCTACACCTTC; CDR3aa: CASSLMTGPNYGYTF
d_gene: -; j_gene: TRBJ2-7; v_gene: TRBV5-8; abundance: -; CDR3nt: TGTGCCAGCAGCTTGGAGCGACTGAGCTCCGAGCAGTACTTC; CDR3aa: CASSLERLSSEQYF
d_gene: TRBD1; j_gene: TRBJ1-3; v_gene: TRBV5-5; abundance: few; CDR3nt: TGTGCCAGCAGCCCGGCTGGCCAGGGGGCATCTGGAAACACCATATATTTT; CDR3aa: CASSPAGQGASGNTIYF
d_gene: -; j_gene: TRBJ2-7; v_gene: TRBV11-1; abundance: -; CDR3nt: TGTGCCAGCAGCTTTGCCCCCCGCAGGGGCTACGAGCAGTACTTC; CDR3aa: CASSFAPRRGYEQYF
d_gene: -; j_gene: TRBJ2-1; v_gene: TRBV4-2; abundance: -; CDR3nt: TGTGCCAGCAGCGGGTCTAGCATGAATGAGCAGTTCTTC; CDR3aa: CASSGSSMNEQFF
d_gene: -; j_gene: TRBJ1-2; v_gene: TRBV29-1; abundance: -; CDR3nt: TGCAGCGTTGAAGAGGCACAGGGACTAGGCTACACCTTC; CDR3aa: CSVEEAQGLGYTF
d_gene: -; j_gene: TRBJ1-3; v_gene: TRBV18; abundance: once; CDR3nt: TGTGCCAGCTCACCCGGGAGTGCCGCTCTTGGAAACACCATATATTTT; CDR3aa: CASSPGSAALGNTIYF
d_gene: TRBD2; j_gene: TRBJ2-3; v_gene: TRBV25-1; abundance: -; CDR3nt: TGTGCCAGCAGGCCTAGCGGGACATTTACAGATACGCAGTATTTT; CDR3aa: CASRPSGTFTDTQYF
d_gene: TRBD1; j_gene: TRBJ2-5; v_gene: TRBV4-3; abundance: -; CDR3nt: TGCGCCAGCAGCCAGACAGGGGTCAAAGAGACCCAGTACTTC; CDR3aa: CASSQTGVKETQYF
d_gene: -; j_gene: TRBJ2-1; v_gene: TRBV11-3; abundance: -; CDR3nt: TGTGCCAGCAGCTTAGATCGTCGGGTCGATGAGCAGTTCTTC; CDR3aa: CASSLDRRVDEQFF
d_gene: -; j_gene: TRBJ2-7; v_gene: TRBV30; abundance: -; CDR3nt: TGTGCCTGGAGTGTTCATCGGCTGGGAGACTCCTACGAGCAGTACTTC; CDR3aa: CAWSVHRLGDSYEQYF
d_gene: TRBD1; j_gene: TRBJ1-1; v_gene: TRBV25-1; abundance: -; CDR3nt: TGTGCCAGCAGTGTTCGGAAGGGGGCTGACACTGAAGCTTTCTTT; CDR3aa: CASSVRKGADTEAFF
d_gene: -; j_gene: TRBJ2-3; v_gene: TRBV21-1; abundance: -; CDR3nt: TGTGCCAGCAGCAAAACTAGCGGGAGTAACACAGATACGCAGTATTTT; CDR3aa: CASSKTSGSNTDTQYF
d_gene: -; j_gene: TRBJ1-1; v_gene: TRBV6-5; abundance: -; CDR3nt: TGTGCCAGCCTACCCCGGTGGGGCCAGCCCAAAGCTTTCTTT; CDR3aa: CASLPRWGQPKAFF
d_gene: -; j_gene: TRBJ2-7; v_gene: TRBV18; abundance: -; CDR3nt: TGTGCCAGCTCACCCCGACGTGACAGGATCTCCTACGAGCAGTACTTC; CDR3aa: CASSPRRDRISYEQYF
d_gene: -; j_gene: TRBJ1-2; v_gene: TRBV19; abundance: -; CDR3nt: TGTGCCAGTAGTATTTCACTTTCGAGGACCTTC; CDR3aa: CASSISLSRTF